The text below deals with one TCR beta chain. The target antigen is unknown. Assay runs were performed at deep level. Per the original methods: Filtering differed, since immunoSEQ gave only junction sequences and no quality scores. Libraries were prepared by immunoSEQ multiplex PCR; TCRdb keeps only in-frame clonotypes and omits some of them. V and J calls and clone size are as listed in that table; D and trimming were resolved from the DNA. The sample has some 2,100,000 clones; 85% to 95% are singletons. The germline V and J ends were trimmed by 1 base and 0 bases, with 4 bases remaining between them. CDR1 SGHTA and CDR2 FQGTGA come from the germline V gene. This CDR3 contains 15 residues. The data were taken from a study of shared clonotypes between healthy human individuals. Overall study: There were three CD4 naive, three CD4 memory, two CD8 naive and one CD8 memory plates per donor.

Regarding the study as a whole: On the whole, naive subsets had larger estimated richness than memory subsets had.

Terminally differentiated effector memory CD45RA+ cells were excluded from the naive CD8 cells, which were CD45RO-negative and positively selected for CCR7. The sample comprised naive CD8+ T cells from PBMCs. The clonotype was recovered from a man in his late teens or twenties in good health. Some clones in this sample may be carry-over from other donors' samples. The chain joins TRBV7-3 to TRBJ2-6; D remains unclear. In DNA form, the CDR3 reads TGTGCCAGCAGCTTAATGGACTCTGGGGCCAACGTCCTGACTTTC. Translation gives CASSLMDSGANVLTF.